This entry concerns a single TCR beta chain. The data were taken from a study of cytomegalovirus exposure and HLA in healthy donors. Use of 60 Vbeta and 13 Jbeta primers characterized the PCR. Measured with immunoSEQ multiplex PCR; TCRdb has only the in-frame clones, and not every one. Of around 90,000 clones listed, 86% were seen once; the top ten hold roughly 8.3%. After removal of 2 bases from V and 2 bases from J, the junction contained 3 bases not matched to a gene. CDR1 is SGHRS and CDR2 is YFSETQ in the germline V gene. This CDR3 is built from 15 residues. Sequenced sample: PBMCs. The V and J genes are TRBV5-1 and TRBJ1-5, with 8 bases matching TRBD1. This receptor was identified in a man aged 30-40 years in good health and CMV-seropositive. The CDR3 nucleotides are TGCGCCAGCAGCTTACAGGGGGAGGGCAATCAGCCCCAGCATTTT. Translation: CASSLQGEGNQPQHF.